This T cell receptor (beta chain) was found in a study of blood T cell repertoires in COVID-19. Overall study: COVID-19 samples from acute and convalescent phases originated in the United States, Italy and Spain.

Trimming shortened V by 0 bases and J by 0 bases, and 11 bases separated the two germline ends. The CDR3 covers 15 residues. Germline CDR1 is GTSNPN and CDR2 is SVGIG (reference sequence). The table came from immunoSEQ multiplex PCR; TCRdb's copy has only in-frame clones and leaves some out. The sample holds roughly 230,000 clones; 65% to 85% are singletons and the top ten take under 5%. Sequencing was done on a sample of peripheral blood. The chain combines TRBV30 with TRBJ1-1; TRBD1 might be the D (5 bases). This clonotype was sampled from a middle-aged man with active or convalescent COVID-19. The CDR3 nucleotides read TGTGCCTGGAGTGTTGGGTCGGGGGTGAACACTGAAGCTTTCTTT. It yields the protein CAWSVGSGVNTEAFF. The whole variable domain, filled in from reference TRBV30 and TRBJ1-1, reads SQTIHQWPATLVQPVGSPLSLECTVEGTSNPNLYWYRQAAGRGLQLLFYSVGIGQISSEVPQNLSASRPQDRQFILSSKKLLLSDSGFYLCAWSVGSGVNTEAFFGQGTRLTVV.